This is a list of T cell receptor beta chains from one sample in a study of cytomegalovirus exposure and HLA in healthy donors. Profiling relied on immunoSEQ multiplex PCR, and the TCRdb table lists in-frame clones only, not all of them. Of 130,000 or so clones in the sample, more than 60% were seen once. Sequencing input: PBMCs. The receptors originated from a woman in her forties or fifties in good health and CMV-seropositive. CDR3s include the opening cysteine and the closing phenylalanine or tryptophan. Fields, in order: CDR3 DNA, CDR3 protein, V gene, clone size, J gene, D gene. D genes are given only for firm matches. The listing skips clone size in some rows; elsewhere it reads once, few, many or a size class.

CDR3nt: TGCAGCGTTGGGGGCTCCGGAGGGGGCTACACCTTC; CDR3aa: CSVGGSGGGYTF; v_gene: TRBV29-1; abundance: .; j_gene: TRBJ1-2; d_gene: .
CDR3nt: TGCGCCAGCAGCCAACTAGGGACATCTGCTGGCTACACCTTC; CDR3aa: CASSQLGTSAGYTF; v_gene: TRBV4-3; abundance: few; j_gene: TRBJ1-2; d_gene: .
CDR3nt: TGTGACGGGGTCCGGGGTTGCTGGGGAACCCAGTACTTC; CDR3aa: CDGVRGCWGTQYF; v_gene: TRBV6-4; abundance: few; j_gene: TRBJ2-5; d_gene: .
CDR3nt: TGCGCCAGCAGCTTGGTCCAGGGGACCTACGAGCAGTACTTC; CDR3aa: CASSLVQGTYEQYF; v_gene: TRBV5-1; abundance: few; j_gene: TRBJ2-7; d_gene: .
CDR3nt: TGTGCCAGCAGTTACGAGCCAAGCTACGAGCAGTACTTC; CDR3aa: CASSYEPSYEQYF; v_gene: TRBV6-6; abundance: .; j_gene: TRBJ2-7; d_gene: .
CDR3nt: TGTGCCAGCAAGGGGGACAGGGACTATGGCTACACCTTC; CDR3aa: CASKGDRDYGYTF; v_gene: TRBV2; abundance: .; j_gene: TRBJ1-2; d_gene: TRBD1
CDR3nt: TGTGCCAGCAGCCAAACCCGGGAGAGGACAGATACGCAGTATTTT; CDR3aa: CASSQTRERTDTQYF; v_gene: TRBV4-2; abundance: few; j_gene: TRBJ2-3; d_gene: .
CDR3nt: TGTGCCAGCAGTGTGGCAGGGGGTTCAGCTAACTATGGCTACACCTTC; CDR3aa: CASSVAGGSANYGYTF; v_gene: TRBV6-1; abundance: .; j_gene: TRBJ1-2; d_gene: TRBD1
CDR3nt: TGTGCCAGCAGGCTAGCGGACTACAATGAGCAGTTCTTC; CDR3aa: CASRLADYNEQFF; v_gene: TRBV2; abundance: .; j_gene: TRBJ2-1; d_gene: TRBD2
CDR3nt: TGTGCCACCCAACGACTGGGACTAGACGAAGAGACCCAGTACTTC; CDR3aa: CATQRLGLDEETQYF; v_gene: TRBV27; abundance: once; j_gene: TRBJ2-5; d_gene: TRBD2
CDR3nt: TGTGCCTTCCTTACCGGGAGTAATGAAAAACTGTTTTTT; CDR3aa: CAFLTGSNEKLFF; v_gene: TRBV7-9; abundance: .; j_gene: TRBJ1-4; d_gene: .
CDR3nt: TGTGCCAGCAGTACCAGGGCGAACACTGAAGCTTTCTTT; CDR3aa: CASSTRANTEAFF; v_gene: TRBV2; abundance: .; j_gene: TRBJ1-1; d_gene: .
CDR3nt: TGTGCCAGCAGCTTACAGGGGAACACTGAAGCTTTCTTT; CDR3aa: CASSLQGNTEAFF; v_gene: TRBV7-3; abundance: .; j_gene: TRBJ1-1; d_gene: .
CDR3nt: TGTGCCACCACCCCGGACAGCTCTGGAAACACCATATATTTT; CDR3aa: CATTPDSSGNTIYF; v_gene: TRBV15; abundance: .; j_gene: TRBJ1-3; d_gene: .
CDR3nt: TGTGCTAGTGGTTGGCCGACAGGGACACAGCATTTT; CDR3aa: CASGWPTGTQHF; v_gene: TRBV12-5; abundance: .; j_gene: TRBJ1-5; d_gene: TRBD1
CDR3nt: TGCGCCAGCAGCCAGCCGGGACAGTCGAACACCGGGGAGCTGTTTTTT; CDR3aa: CASSQPGQSNTGELFF; v_gene: TRBV4-1; abundance: once; j_gene: TRBJ2-2; d_gene: TRBD1
CDR3nt: TGTGCCAGCAGTACGGGACACGGTTCCTACGAGCAGTACTTC; CDR3aa: CASSTGHGSYEQYF; v_gene: TRBV6-5; abundance: .; j_gene: TRBJ2-7; d_gene: .
CDR3nt: TGTGCTAGTGGTTTGGTACTGGGACGGAGGGGAACTGAAGCTTTCTTT; CDR3aa: CASGLVLGRRGTEAFF; v_gene: TRBV12-5; abundance: few; j_gene: TRBJ1-1; d_gene: .
CDR3nt: TGTGCCAGTAGTATTCGCCGAACTAGCGGGTTATACAATGAGCAGTTCTTC; CDR3aa: CASSIRRTSGLYNEQFF; v_gene: TRBV19; abundance: .; j_gene: TRBJ2-1; d_gene: TRBD2
CDR3nt: TGTGCCAGCAGTCCCAACGGTTGGGGGCCGCAAGAGACCCAGTACTTC; CDR3aa: CASSPNGWGPQETQYF; v_gene: TRBV28; abundance: few; j_gene: TRBJ2-5; d_gene: .
CDR3nt: TGTGCCAGCAGCCTAAAACAAAGCGGGATTGGGGAGCTGTTTTTT; CDR3aa: CASSLKQSGIGELFF; v_gene: TRBV5-4; abundance: .; j_gene: TRBJ2-2; d_gene: TRBD2
CDR3nt: TGTGCCAGCAGCATCCTCAGGGATTCTGGCTACACCTTC; CDR3aa: CASSILRDSGYTF; v_gene: TRBV7-8; abundance: .; j_gene: TRBJ1-2; d_gene: .
CDR3nt: TGTGCCTGGAGTGCCCGACGGACAGGGAGCAATCAGCCCCAGCATTTT; CDR3aa: CAWSARRTGSNQPQHF; v_gene: TRBV30; abundance: few; j_gene: TRBJ1-5; d_gene: TRBD1
CDR3nt: TGTGCCAGCAGGCGAGGGGGGACTAGCGGTTACGAGCAGTACTTC; CDR3aa: CASRRGGTSGYEQYF; v_gene: TRBV7-2; abundance: .; j_gene: TRBJ2-7; d_gene: TRBD2
CDR3nt: TGTGCCAGCAGCAAGTTGGCGGGAGAGGGGAATGAGCAGTTCTTC; CDR3aa: CASSKLAGEGNEQFF; v_gene: TRBV7-2; abundance: .; j_gene: TRBJ2-1; d_gene: TRBD2
CDR3nt: TGTGCCAGCAGTTTGTTGGCGGGTGTGAACGAGCAGTACTTC; CDR3aa: CASSLLAGVNEQYF; v_gene: TRBV27; abundance: .; j_gene: TRBJ2-7; d_gene: .
CDR3nt: TGTGCCAGCAGCCTGACTAGCGGGAGGTCGAAAGAGCAGTACTTC; CDR3aa: CASSLTSGRSKEQYF; v_gene: TRBV6-5; abundance: .; j_gene: TRBJ2-7; d_gene: TRBD2
CDR3nt: TGTGCCACCAGCAGAGACCAAGGACACTTCGATGAGCAGTTCTTC; CDR3aa: CATSRDQGHFDEQFF; v_gene: TRBV15; abundance: .; j_gene: TRBJ2-1; d_gene: .
CDR3nt: TGTGCCAGCAGCTACGGACAGGGTGTTCATCAGCCCCAGCATTTT; CDR3aa: CASSYGQGVHQPQHF; v_gene: TRBV6-6; abundance: .; j_gene: TRBJ1-5; d_gene: TRBD1
CDR3nt: TGTGCCAGCAGTCTTGGACAGGGGCGTGGCTACACCTTC; CDR3aa: CASSLGQGRGYTF; v_gene: TRBV2; abundance: few; j_gene: TRBJ1-2; d_gene: TRBD1
CDR3nt: TGTGCCAGCAGTCACACAGGGTCGGCAGATACGCAGTATTTT; CDR3aa: CASSHTGSADTQYF; v_gene: TRBV6-1; abundance: .; j_gene: TRBJ2-3; d_gene: .
CDR3nt: TGTGCCTGGAGTGTAGGAGGGAGGAGTGAGCAGTTCTTC; CDR3aa: CAWSVGGRSEQFF; v_gene: TRBV30; abundance: .; j_gene: TRBJ2-1; d_gene: .
CDR3nt: TGTGCCAGCAGCCAATTTGAACCGGGACTAGCGGGAGGGCCATACACCGGGGAGCTGTTTTTT; CDR3aa: CASSQFEPGLAGGPYTGELFF; v_gene: TRBV14; abundance: .; j_gene: TRBJ2-2; d_gene: TRBD2
CDR3nt: TGTGCCAGCTCACCACGTTATGGACTAGCGGGAGACGAGCAGTACTTC; CDR3aa: CASSPRYGLAGDEQYF; v_gene: TRBV18; abundance: .; j_gene: TRBJ2-7; d_gene: TRBD2
CDR3nt: TGTGCCAGCAGTGAGGTGCCAGTCTACGAGCAGTACTTC; CDR3aa: CASSEVPVYEQYF; v_gene: TRBV2; abundance: .; j_gene: TRBJ2-7; d_gene: .
CDR3nt: TGTGCCAGCAGCGTAGGCGGGTCAAGCTCCTACGAGCAGTACTTC; CDR3aa: CASSVGGSSSYEQYF; v_gene: TRBV13; abundance: .; j_gene: TRBJ2-7; d_gene: .
CDR3nt: TGCGCCAGCAGCGCCCTCCGGGAGACCCAGTACTTC; CDR3aa: CASSALRETQYF; v_gene: TRBV5-1; abundance: few; j_gene: TRBJ2-5; d_gene: .
CDR3nt: TGCGCCAGCAGTCAATTGGGACAGGGGTTAGCCAAAAACATTCAGTACTTC; CDR3aa: CASSQLGQGLAKNIQYF; v_gene: TRBV23-1; abundance: .; j_gene: TRBJ2-4; d_gene: TRBD1
CDR3nt: TGTGCCAGCAGCGGGGGACAGGGTTTTCGTCAGCCCCAGCATTTT; CDR3aa: CASSGGQGFRQPQHF; v_gene: TRBV7-2; abundance: few; j_gene: TRBJ1-5; d_gene: TRBD1
CDR3nt: TGTGCCAGCAGCCTAACGACAGGGTGGGTCACTGAAGCTTTCTTT; CDR3aa: CASSLTTGWVTEAFF; v_gene: TRBV5-6; abundance: .; j_gene: TRBJ1-1; d_gene: TRBD1
CDR3nt: TGTGCCTGGAGTGTCCCTCAGTTTCCGGGACAGTATAGTTATCCTGGGGCCAACGTCCTGACTTTC; CDR3aa: CAWSVPQFPGQYSYPGANVLTF; v_gene: TRBV30; abundance: .; j_gene: TRBJ2-6; d_gene: TRBD1
CDR3nt: TGTGCCAGCAGTGGGGACAGGGCTAATGAAAAACTGTTTTTT; CDR3aa: CASSGDRANEKLFF; v_gene: TRBV6-1; abundance: .; j_gene: TRBJ1-4; d_gene: TRBD1
CDR3nt: TGTGCCAGCAGTTACCAGACAGGAACGGACTATGGCTACACCTTC; CDR3aa: CASSYQTGTDYGYTF; v_gene: TRBV6-5; abundance: few; j_gene: TRBJ1-2; d_gene: .
CDR3nt: TGTGCCAGCAGCGCCCCAGGGATCTATGGCTACACCTTC; CDR3aa: CASSAPGIYGYTF; v_gene: TRBV9; abundance: .; j_gene: TRBJ1-2; d_gene: .
CDR3nt: TGTGCCAGTAGTCCTCACCCGGGACAGGGGACCTCGTATGGCTACACCTTC; CDR3aa: CASSPHPGQGTSYGYTF; v_gene: TRBV19; abundance: .; j_gene: TRBJ1-2; d_gene: TRBD1
CDR3nt: TGCGCCAGCAGCCTTCAAGAGACCCAGTACTTC; CDR3aa: CASSLQETQYF; v_gene: TRBV5-1; abundance: .; j_gene: TRBJ2-5; d_gene: .
CDR3nt: TGTGCCAGCAGCGTAGACCCGGGATTGACCCCTCCCTACAATGAGCAGTTCTTC; CDR3aa: CASSVDPGLTPPYNEQFF; v_gene: TRBV9; abundance: .; j_gene: TRBJ2-1; d_gene: .
CDR3nt: TGTGCCAGCAGCTTAGGACAGTTACTCATGAACACTGAAGCTTTCTTT; CDR3aa: CASSLGQLLMNTEAFF; v_gene: TRBV11-2; abundance: .; j_gene: TRBJ1-1; d_gene: .
CDR3nt: TGTGCCAGCAGTTACATGACTAGTTTCGGGGAGCTGTTTTTT; CDR3aa: CASSYMTSFGELFF; v_gene: TRBV6-5; abundance: .; j_gene: TRBJ2-2; d_gene: .
CDR3nt: TGTGCCAGCAGCTTAGCGGGGTCGGGGGGAAACACCATATATTTT; CDR3aa: CASSLAGSGGNTIYF; v_gene: TRBV7-2; abundance: .; j_gene: TRBJ1-3; d_gene: .
CDR3nt: TGTGCCAGCAGTTTCGAGGGCTCCTATAATTCACCCCTCCACTTT; CDR3aa: CASSFEGSYNSPLHF; v_gene: TRBV6-6; abundance: .; j_gene: TRBJ1-6; d_gene: .
CDR3nt: TGCGCCAGCAGCCAAGTCCGGGGGGGCCGAGGCGGGGAGCTGTTTTTT; CDR3aa: CASSQVRGGRGGELFF; v_gene: TRBV4-3; abundance: .; j_gene: TRBJ2-2; d_gene: TRBD2
CDR3nt: TGTGCCAGCTCACCCGGGAGCTCTGGAAACACCATATATTTT; CDR3aa: CASSPGSSGNTIYF; v_gene: TRBV18; abundance: .; j_gene: TRBJ1-3; d_gene: .
CDR3nt: TGCGCCAGCAGCTTGGCCTTGGGAGGGACAGATACGCAGTATTTT; CDR3aa: CASSLALGGTDTQYF; v_gene: TRBV5-1; abundance: few; j_gene: TRBJ2-3; d_gene: TRBD2
CDR3nt: TGTGCCAGCAGTTTATCTTCGGCTAGCGGGAGTAGGAAGCAGTTCTTC; CDR3aa: CASSLSSASGSRKQFF; v_gene: TRBV27; abundance: .; j_gene: TRBJ2-1; d_gene: TRBD2
CDR3nt: TGCGCCAGCAGCCAGGAACCGGACAGGGTACTTAATGAAAAACTGTTTTTT; CDR3aa: CASSQEPDRVLNEKLFF; v_gene: TRBV4-1; abundance: .; j_gene: TRBJ1-4; d_gene: TRBD1
CDR3nt: TGCGCCAGCAGCCGACTAGCGGGCCGGAAATACACCGGGGAGCTGTTTTTT; CDR3aa: CASSRLAGRKYTGELFF; v_gene: TRBV4-3; abundance: .; j_gene: TRBJ2-2; d_gene: TRBD2
CDR3nt: TGTGCCAGCAGCGTATCCCGACAGGGCCTTAATGGCTACACCTTC; CDR3aa: CASSVSRQGLNGYTF; v_gene: TRBV7-2; abundance: .; j_gene: TRBJ1-2; d_gene: TRBD1
CDR3nt: TGTGCCAGCAGCTCAGTGACAGGGGGTGGAAACACCATATATTTT; CDR3aa: CASSSVTGGGNTIYF; v_gene: TRBV7-6; abundance: .; j_gene: TRBJ1-3; d_gene: TRBD1